This T cell receptor (beta chain) was documented in a study of shared clonotypes between healthy human individuals (dated by TCRdb to 2018 to 2021). With respect to the entire study: A couple of women and three men aged 18 to 49 years were included in the cohort. Leukapheresis yielded between about 0.94 and 9 billion PBMCs per donor. Blood TCR repertoires of a handful of healthy adults were deeply sequenced to estimate repertoire size and the extent of clonotype sharing between individuals. To increase sequencing depth and limit assay-specific biases, different laboratories used diverse techniques to prepare libraries and sequence TCR repertoires. What the work shows at the level of the full study, not this receptor alone: Pairwise subsampling led to the expectation that sequencing depth would affect the degree of clonotype sharing among donors. Because the study included a small number of donors, the genetic and exposure-history diversity represented was limited. Only blood was sampled, and tissue TCR repertoires likely differ from those in blood.

The donors were healthy, HIV-negative adults who had no recently reported acute infections or vaccinations. Only Caucasian adults living in Nashville, Tennessee, USA were represented among the donors. For unsorted samples, 84 million or so PBMCs were counted, and genomic DNA was extracted using the QIAamp DNA Blood Mini kit. Blood was obtained by leukapheresis, after which PBMCs were separated by Ficoll-Histopaque density gradient centrifugation and cryopreserved in liquid nitrogen vapor phase. A distance of 14 bases separates the germline ends of V and J, which lose 7 bases and 3 bases respectively. From the germline V gene, CDR1 is SGDLS and CDR2 is YYNGEE. Reading from cysteine to phenylalanine, the CDR3 counts 14 amino acids. CDR3 DNA is the only sequence kept; it has 42 bases, read in frame from the first base. Using the deep immunoSEQ assay, TCR CDR3 regions were amplified from genomic DNA by multiplex PCR. For each cell subset, the extracted genomic DNA was distributed evenly across all wells of several immunoSEQ 96-well plates, and each plate served as one replicate. For unsorted PBMC, approximately 0.3 ug of genomic DNA, equivalent to around 30,000 T cell genomes, went into each replicate PCR. Genomic DNA from unsorted PBMC was sequenced over ten immunoSEQ deep assay plates. The purified libraries were quantified using a Qubit 3.0 fluorometer, sized with a Bioanalyzer 2100, and then quantified again using the KAPA Library Quantification kit. A separate single-read 150-cycle Illumina NextSeq 550 flow cell was used to sequence each immunoSEQ 96-well plate. The paper's data handling went like this. The immunoSEQ output contained only junctional sequences without quality scores, so filtering could not match that applied to full-length reads. To assign V/J genes and CDR3, sequences were annotated against IMGT germline references using PyIR, a Python wrapper for IgBLAST v1.9. Reads with weak V/J assignments (E-value above 1e-6), missing CDR3, stop codons, out-of-frame junctions, or ambiguous translated residues were removed. V3J clonotypes were defined as sequences sharing an identical inferred V gene, J gene, and CDR3 amino acid sequence. To compute the percentage overlap between repertoires, the number of shared unique clonotypes was divided by the size of the smaller repertoire. Three approaches were used to assess repertoire richness: RTK rarefaction, the Chao1 estimator, and Recon v2.1 estimates of unobserved clonotypes. TCRdb stores this immuneACCESS table with in-frame sequences only. Part of the clones is absent; in the studies checked, under half of the shortfall reflects unresolved V genes, and no reason is known for the rest. The D gene and trimming were derived from the DNA, and the V and J assignments and clone size from that table. For this sample the table gives 530,000 or so clones, of which 60% to 80% were detected only once. The ten largest clonotypes hold around 12% of the sample.

Comment on this clone: Its specific antigen is unknown. Within one base of it there is no much larger clone, and no base qualities were kept.

The sample taken for sequencing was PBMCs. The TCR originated in a woman between 40 and 50 years old in good health. Some clones in this sample may be carry-over from other donors' samples. The chain employs TRBV9 and TRBJ1-5, with no D gene named confidently. The CDR3 corresponds to CASGSGGPNQPQHF. The nucleotide sequence is given as TGTGCCAGCGGCTCCGGCGGACCCAATCAGCCCCAGCATTTT.